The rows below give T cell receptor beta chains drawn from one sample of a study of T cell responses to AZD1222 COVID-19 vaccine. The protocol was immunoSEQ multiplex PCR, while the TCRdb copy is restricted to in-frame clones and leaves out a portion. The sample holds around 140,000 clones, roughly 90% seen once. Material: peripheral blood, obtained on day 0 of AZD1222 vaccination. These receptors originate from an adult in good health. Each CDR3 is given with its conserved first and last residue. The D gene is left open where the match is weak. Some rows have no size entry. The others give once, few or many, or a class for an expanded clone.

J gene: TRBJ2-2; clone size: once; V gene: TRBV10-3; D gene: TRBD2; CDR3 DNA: TGTGCCATCAGTGAGACAAGCGGGAGGGCTATCGGGGAGCTGTTTTTT; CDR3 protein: CAISETSGRAIGELFF
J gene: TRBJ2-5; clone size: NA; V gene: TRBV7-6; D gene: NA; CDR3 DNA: TGTGCCAGCAGCCTTGCACGTCAAGAGACCCAGTACTTC; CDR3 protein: CASSLARQETQYF
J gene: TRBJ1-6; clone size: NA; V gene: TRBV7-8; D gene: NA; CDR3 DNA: TGTGCCAGCAGCTTAGCGGGTCGCTCCTATAATTCACCCCTCCACTTT; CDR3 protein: CASSLAGRSYNSPLHF
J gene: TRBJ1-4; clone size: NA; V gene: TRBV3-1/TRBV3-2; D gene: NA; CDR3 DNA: TGTGCCAGCAGCCCTCGAGCACAGCAAAAACTGTTTTTT; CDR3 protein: CASSPRAQQKLFF
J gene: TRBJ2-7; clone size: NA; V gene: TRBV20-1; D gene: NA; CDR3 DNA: TGCAGTGCTAGTGTATCGGACGCCTACTACGAGCAGTACTTC; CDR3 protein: CSASVSDAYYEQYF
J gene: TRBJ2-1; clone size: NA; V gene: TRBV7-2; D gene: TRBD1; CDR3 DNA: TGTGCCAGCAGCGGACGCCAACAGGGGAATTTAGGGTACAATGAGCAGTTCTTC; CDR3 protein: CASSGRQQGNLGYNEQFF
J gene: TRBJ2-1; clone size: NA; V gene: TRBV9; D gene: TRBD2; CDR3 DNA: TGTGCCAGCAGCCTGACTAGCGGGAGTAGCAATGAGCAGTTCTTC; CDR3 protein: CASSLTSGSSNEQFF
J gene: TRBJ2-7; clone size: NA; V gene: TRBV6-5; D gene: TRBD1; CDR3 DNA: TGTGCCAGCAGTCCCAACAGGGGATCCTACGAGCAGTACTTC; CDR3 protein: CASSPNRGSYEQYF
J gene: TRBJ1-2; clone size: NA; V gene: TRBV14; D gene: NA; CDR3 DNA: TGTGCCAGCAGCCGTACAGGAGGAGGGTATGGCTACACCTTC; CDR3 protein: CASSRTGGGYGYTF
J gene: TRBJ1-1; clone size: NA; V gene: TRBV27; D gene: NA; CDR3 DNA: TGTGCCAGCAGCTCAAGGGTGAACACTGAAGCTTTCTTT; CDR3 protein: CASSSRVNTEAFF
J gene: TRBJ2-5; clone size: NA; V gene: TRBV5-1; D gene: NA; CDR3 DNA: TGCGCCAGCAGCTTCGGGCAGACCGAGACCCAGTACTTC; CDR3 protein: CASSFGQTETQYF
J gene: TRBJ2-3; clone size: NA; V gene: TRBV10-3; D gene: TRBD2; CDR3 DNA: TGTGCCATCAGTGAGTCTAGCGGGGGGTCTGGCACAGATACGCAGTATTTT; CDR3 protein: CAISESSGGSGTDTQYF
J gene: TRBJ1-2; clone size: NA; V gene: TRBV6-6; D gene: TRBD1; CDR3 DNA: TGTGCCAGCAGACACCAGACAGGGCGGGACTATGGCTACACCTTC; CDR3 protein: CASRHQTGRDYGYTF
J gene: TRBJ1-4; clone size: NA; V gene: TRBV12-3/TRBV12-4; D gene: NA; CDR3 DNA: TGTGCCAGCCGTCGTCGGGATAATGAAAAACTGTTTTTT; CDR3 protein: CASRRRDNEKLFF
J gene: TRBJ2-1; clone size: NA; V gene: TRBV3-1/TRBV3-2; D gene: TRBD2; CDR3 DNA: TGTGCCAGCAGCCAAGTATTTGCGGGGGGTTCCAATGAGCAGTTCTTC; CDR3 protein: CASSQVFAGGSNEQFF
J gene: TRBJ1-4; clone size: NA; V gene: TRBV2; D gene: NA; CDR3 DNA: TGTGCCACCAGCGGACAGCCAACTAATGAAAAACTGTTTTTT; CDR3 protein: CATSGQPTNEKLFF
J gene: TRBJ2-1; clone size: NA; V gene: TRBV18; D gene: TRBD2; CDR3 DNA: TGTGCCAGCTCACCCGGACTAGCGGACAATGAGCAGTTCTTC; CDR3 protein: CASSPGLADNEQFF
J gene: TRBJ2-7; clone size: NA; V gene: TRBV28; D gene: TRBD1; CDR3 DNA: TGTGCCAGCAGCCTGGGACAGGGTGGCCCCTACGAGCAGTACTTC; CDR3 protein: CASSLGQGGPYEQYF
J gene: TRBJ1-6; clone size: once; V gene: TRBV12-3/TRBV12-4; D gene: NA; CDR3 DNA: TGTGCCAGCAGGGGGACCTCTAATTCACCCCTCCACTTT; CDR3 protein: CASRGTSNSPLHF
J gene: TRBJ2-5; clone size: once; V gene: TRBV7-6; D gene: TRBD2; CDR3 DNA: TGTGCCAGCAGCTTGAGCGGGGTTAGGGAGACCCAGTACTTC; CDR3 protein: CASSLSGVRETQYF
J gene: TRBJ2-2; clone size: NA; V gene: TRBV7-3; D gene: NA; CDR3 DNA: TGTGCCAGCAGCTTAAGACCTACCACCGGGGAGCTGTTTTTT; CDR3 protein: CASSLRPTTGELFF
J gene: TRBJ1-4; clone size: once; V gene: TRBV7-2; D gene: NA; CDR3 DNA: TGTGCCAGCAGCTTCCCAGCGTACTGGACGGGACAAACTAATGAAAAACTGTTTTTT; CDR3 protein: CASSFPAYWTGQTNEKLFF
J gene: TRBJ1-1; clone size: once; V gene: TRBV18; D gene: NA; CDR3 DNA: TGTGCCAGCTCACCTGGACAGACTCAGAACACTGAAGCTTTCTTT; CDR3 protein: CASSPGQTQNTEAFF
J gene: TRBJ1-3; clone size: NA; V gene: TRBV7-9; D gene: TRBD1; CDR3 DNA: TGTGCCAGCAAAGGGGGCCCTGGAAACACCATATATTTT; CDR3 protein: CASKGGPGNTIYF
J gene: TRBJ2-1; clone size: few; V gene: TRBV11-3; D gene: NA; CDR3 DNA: TGTGCCAGCAGCTCATTACTTAGCCGGAGCTCCTACAATGAGCAGTTCTTC; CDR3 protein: CASSSLLSRSSYNEQFF
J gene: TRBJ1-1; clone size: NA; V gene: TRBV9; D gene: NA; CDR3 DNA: TGTGCCAGCAGCAACACCAGGGGCCAACAGGGAAACACTGAAGCTTTCTTT; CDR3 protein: CASSNTRGQQGNTEAFF
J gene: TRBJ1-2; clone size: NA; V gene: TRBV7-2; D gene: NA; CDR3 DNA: TGTGCCAGCAGCTTAGTCGAGCTGGGAGGCTACACCTTC; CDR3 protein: CASSLVELGGYTF
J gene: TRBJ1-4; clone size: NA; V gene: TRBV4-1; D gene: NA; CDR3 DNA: TGCGCCAGCAGCAGACTCAGGAATGAAAAACTGTTTTTT; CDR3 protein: CASSRLRNEKLFF
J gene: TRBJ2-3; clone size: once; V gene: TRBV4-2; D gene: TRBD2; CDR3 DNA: TGTGCCAGCAGCCAAGACGGGACTAGCGGTAGCACAGATACGCAGTATTTT; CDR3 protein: CASSQDGTSGSTDTQYF
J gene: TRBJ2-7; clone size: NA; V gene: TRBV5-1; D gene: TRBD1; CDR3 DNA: TGCGCCAGCAGCCGTAAAAGTGGACCCGGGACAGGGGGCTACGAGCAGTACTTC; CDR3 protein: CASSRKSGPGTGGYEQYF
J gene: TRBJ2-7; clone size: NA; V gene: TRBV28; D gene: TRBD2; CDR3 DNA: TGTGCCAGCAGGCGGACTAGCGGGGGCTCCTACGAGCAGTACTTC; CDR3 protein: CASRRTSGGSYEQYF
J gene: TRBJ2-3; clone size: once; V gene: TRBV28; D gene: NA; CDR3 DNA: TGTGCCAGCACCTCAGGGCAATTTGGCACAGATACGCAGTATTTT; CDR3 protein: CASTSGQFGTDTQYF
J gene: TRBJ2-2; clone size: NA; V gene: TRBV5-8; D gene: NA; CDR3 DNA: TGTGCCAGCAGCGTGGACTTAACCGGGGAGCTGTTTTTT; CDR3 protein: CASSVDLTGELFF